Listed below are T cell receptor beta chains from one sample, sequenced in a study of control samples from healthy donors and cancer patients. Data came from immunoSEQ multiplex PCR; TCRdb stores just in-frame clones and leaves some out. The sample has under 150,000 clones; 93% are singletons. Sequencing was done on a sample of blood. Receptor source: a man in his thirties or forties in good health. The CDR3 runs from the conserved cysteine through the conserved F or W. D genes are given only for firm matches. The size entry is marked missing in some rows and otherwise reads once, few, many or a size class.

d_call | clone_size | j_call | v_call | cdr3_aa | cdr3_nt
. | . | TRBJ2-3 | TRBV19 | CASSPTGSTDTQYF | TGTGCCAGTAGTCCTACAGGGTCTACAGATACGCAGTATTTT
TRBD1 | . | TRBJ2-5 | TRBV29-1 | CSVEWYPRQGRIETQYF | TGCAGCGTTGAGTGGTACCCGAGACAGGGTAGGATAGAGACCCAGTACTTC
TRBD2 | . | TRBJ2-1 | TRBV7-6 | CASSQAGGMFF | TGTGCCAGCAGTCAAGCGGGGGGGATGTTCTTC
. | . | TRBJ2-7 | TRBV20-1 | CSPTRGEQYF | TGCAGTCCGACTAGAGGCGAGCAGTACTTC
TRBD1 | . | TRBJ1-5 | TRBV28 | CASRIQGADQPQHF | TGTGCCAGCAGAATACAGGGGGCCGATCAGCCCCAGCATTTT
. | . | TRBJ1-6 | TRBV7-2 | CASSLTSGNSPLHF | TGTGCCAGCAGCTTAACCTCAGGGAATTCACCCCTCCACTTT
. | . | TRBJ2-6 | TRBV27 | CASSPRTASGANVLTF | TGTGCCAGCAGTCCCCGAACAGCCTCTGGGGCCAACGTCCTGACTTTC
TRBD1 | . | TRBJ1-5 | TRBV6-5 | CASSIQGAGVKHF | TGTGCCAGCAGTATACAGGGGGCGGGGGTTAAGCATTTT
. | . | TRBJ2-4 | TRBV18 | CASSRGNGIQYF | TGTGCCAGCTCACGAGGGAACGGCATTCAGTACTTC
. | . | TRBJ2-2 | TRBV5-5 | CASSLSTNTGELFF | TGTGCCAGCAGCTTGAGTACCAACACCGGGGAGCTGTTTTTT
. | . | TRBJ1-2 | TRBV11-2 | CASSLDPGSGGYTF | TGTGCCAGCAGCTTAGATCCGGGTTCCGGTGGCTACACCTTC
. | . | TRBJ2-7 | TRBV4-1 | CASSQVSGQSYEQYF | TGCGCCAGCAGCCAAGTATCTGGACAGTCCTACGAGCAGTACTTC
TRBD1 | . | TRBJ1-4 | TRBV3-1/TRBV3-2 | CASSQESGTGFEKLFF | TGTGCCAGCAGCCAAGAGTCGGGGACAGGGTTCGAAAAACTGTTTTTT
. | . | TRBJ1-4 | TRBV2 | CASREGQATNEKLFF | TGTGCCAGCAGAGAGGGACAAGCAACTAATGAAAAACTGTTTTTT
. | . | TRBJ2-4 | TRBV2 | CASSDRPKNIQYF | TGTGCCAGCAGTGACAGACCCAAAAACATTCAGTACTTC
. | . | TRBJ1-1 | TRBV7-9 | CADEAMNTEAFF | TGTGCCGACGAGGCGATGAACACTGAAGCTTTCTTT
TRBD1 | . | TRBJ1-4 | TRBV19 | CASSFRDRGLENEKLFF | TGTGCCAGTAGTTTCCGGGACAGGGGGCTTGAAAATGAAAAACTGTTTTTT
. | once | TRBJ1-2 | TRBV30 | CAWIGVYGYTF | TGTGCCTGGATCGGGGTCTATGGCTACACCTTC
. | . | TRBJ1-2 | TRBV6-2/TRBV6-3 | CASSRDSYRRLYGYTF | TGTGCCAGCAGCAGAGACAGCTACAGGCGTCTCTATGGCTACACCTTC
. | . | TRBJ2-1 | TRBV6-6 | CASSSFRDEQFF | TGTGCCAGCAGTTCTTTTAGGGATGAGCAGTTCTTC
TRBD2 | . | TRBJ2-5 | TRBV2 | CASSHQASGGPETQYF | TGTGCCAGCAGCCATCAGGCTAGCGGGGGGCCGGAGACCCAGTACTTC
TRBD1 | once | TRBJ1-5 | TRBV12-5 | CASGLVLGPGQGQPQHF | TGTGCTAGTGGTTTGGTACTAGGACCGGGACAGGGTCAGCCCCAGCATTTT
. | once | TRBJ1-6 | TRBV6-5 | CASSSRGSESPLHF | TGTGCCAGCAGCTCCAGGGGATCGGAATCACCCCTCCACTTT
. | . | TRBJ1-2 | TRBV7-9 | CASSLDPGDGYTF | TGTGCCAGCAGCTTAGACCCGGGGGATGGCTACACCTTC
. | . | TRBJ1-1 | TRBV3-1/TRBV3-2 | CASSYRGTEAFF | TGTGCCAGCAGCTACCGGGGGACTGAAGCTTTCTTT
. | . | TRBJ2-4 | TRBV14 | CASSRRGTKNIQYF | TGTGCCAGCAGCCGGAGGGGAACCAAAAACATTCAGTACTTC
. | . | TRBJ2-1 | TRBV18 | CASSRDKGGNEQFF | TGTGCCAGCTCACGGGATAAAGGGGGCAATGAGCAGTTCTTC